Below, 21 T cell receptor beta chains from the same sample are listed, as sequenced in a study of blood T cell repertoires in COVID-19. TCRdb's copy holds only in-frame clones and misses some; the assay was immunoSEQ multiplex PCR. The data show about 170,000 clones, roughly 90% seen once. The source material was peripheral blood. All receptors come from a man aged 60 to 75 with acute or convalescent COVID-19.

The CDR3 reads CASSSGQSSGRETQYF. CDR3 bases: TGTGCCAGCAGCTCCGGTCAGAGTAGCGGTAGGGAGACCCAGTACTTC. This sequence joins TRBV7-6 and TRBJ2-5, with D perhaps matching TRBD2 (6 bases). V lost 4 bases and J lost 5, with 20 bases in between. Germline V gives CDR1 SGHVS, CDR2 FNYEAQ. The CDR3 loop spans 16 amino acids.

The chain uses TRBV10-3 and TRBJ2-2; D is possibly TRBD1 (5 bases). This CDR3 spans 14 amino acids. Trimming pared 7 bases from V and 1 base from J, leaving 10 bases between. CDR1 and CDR2 (germline): ENHRY, SYGVKD. CDR3 coding DNA: TGTGCCATCAAAGGACAAAGGAACACCGGGGAGCTGTTTTTT. Protein sequence: CAIKGQRNTGELFF.

This clone was recorded only once. The J gene is TRBJ1-4, the V gene TRBV19, with a possible D match to TRBD1 (6 bases). The CDR3 runs to 16 residues. Germline V lookup: CDR1 LNHDA, CDR2 SQIVND (reference sequence). Trimming took off 7 bases at V and 7 bases at J, with 22 bases between the two ends. CDR3 protein: CASTRSIAGEGEKLFF. The CDR3 coding sequence is TGTGCCAGTACTCGGTCCATCGCAGGGGAGGGTGAAAAACTGTTTTTT.

This clone was counted between two and nine times. The rearrangement links TRBV19 to TRBJ1-1; D is perhaps TRBD1 (6 bases). The germline V and J ends were trimmed by 6 bases and 5 bases, with 10 bases remaining between them. This CDR3 has 12 amino acids. Germline values: CDR1 LNHDA, CDR2 SQIVND (reference sequence). The CDR3 here is CASRQQGTEAFF. The CDR3, as DNA: TGTGCCAGTAGGCAACAGGGTACTGAAGCTTTCTTT.

The chain joins TRBV27 to TRBJ1-1; no definite D call. Per the germline V gene, CDR1 is MNHEY and CDR2 is SMNVEV (reference sequence). The V and J ends lost 5 bases and 0 bases respectively, with 19 bases between them. The length of the CDR3 is 17 residues. The CDR3 sequence is CASSIEPPNLLNTEAFF. The CDR3 DNA is TGTGCCAGCAGTATCGAACCCCCTAATTTATTGAACACTGAAGCTTTCTTT.

The count of this clone is one. The chain combines TRBV5-1 with TRBJ2-5; 7 bases match TRBD2. V gave up 9 bases and J gave up 2 bases; unmatched junction bases: 10. This CDR3 contains 14 residues. The germline V gene has CDR1 SGHRS and CDR2 YFSETQ. The CDR3 nucleotides read TGCGCCACCCGGGGTAGCGGGTCTCAAGAGACCCAGTACTTC. As protein: CATRGSGSQETQYF.

The chain joins TRBV6-4 to TRBJ2-3, with 7 bases lining up with TRBD2. Germline trimming cut 6 bases from V and 2 bases from J; bases unmatched to any gene: 11. The CDR3 covers 16 residues. CDR1 and CDR2 (germline): MRHNA, SNTAGT. The CDR3 sequence: CASSSGALGFTDTQYF. The CDR3 DNA follows: TGTGCCAGCAGCAGCGGGGCGTTGGGGTTCACAGATACGCAGTATTTT.

The chain is built from TRBV18 and TRBJ1-2; D might be TRBD1 (6 bases). There are 13 residues in the CDR3. Germline V gives CDR1 KGHSH, CDR2 LQKENI. V was shortened by 6 bases and J by 8 bases, with 16 bases between the two germline ends. CDR3 amino acids: CASSEKTGHGYTF. CDR3 bases: TGTGCCAGCTCGGAAAAAACAGGGCACGGCTACACCTTC.

The chain uses TRBV24-1 and TRBJ2-2; D might be TRBD2 (5 bases). Germline V gene sequence: CDR1 KGHDR, CDR2 SFDVKD. The CDR3 is made up of 20 amino acids. Trimming left V 1 base short and J 6 bases short, with 26 bases between. The CDR3 loop reads CATSDFFPANGGSAAGELFF. CDR3 sequence (DNA): TGTGCCACCAGTGATTTCTTTCCTGCTAATGGCGGGTCGGCGGCCGGGGAGCTGTTTTTT.

The gene calls are TRBV6-5 and TRBJ1-1; the D is unclear. V was clipped by 8 bases and J by 7 bases, with 11 bases between them. CDR3 length equals 11 residues. Germline V gene sequence: CDR1 MNHEY, CDR2 SVGAGI. The CDR3 loop reads CASSRGGEAFF. CDR3 in DNA: TGTGCCAGCTCCCGGGGAGGTGAAGCTTTCTTT.

V usage is TRBV7-2 and J usage is TRBJ2-3; 10 nucleotides align to TRBD2. The V and J ends lost 5 bases and 6 bases, in that order; junction bases with no gene match: 8. CDR3 length: 15 amino acids. Germline CDR1 reads SGHTA; CDR2 reads FQGNSA. The CDR3 DNA sequence: TGTGCCAGCAGCACTAGCGGGGTCCGAACTGATACGCAGTATTTT. This codes for CASSTSGVRTDTQYF.

Comments on this clone: One end of the junction does not line up with germline, which may come from a read error. This sequence joins TRBV6-1 and TRBJ1-2; no clear D. Germline assignment: CDR1 MNHNS and CDR2 SASEGT. CDR3 length equals 15 residues. This CDR3 reads CASSEMWTENYDYTF. For the CDR3, the DNA is TGTGCCAGCAGTGAAATGTGGACTGAGAACTATGACTACACCTTC.

The chain employs TRBV9 and TRBJ1-2; D not certain. This CDR3 has 12 residues. The V end was cut by 4 bases, the J end by 8 bases, with 12 bases between. The germline V gene encodes CDR1 SGDLS and CDR2 YYNGEE. The CDR3 nucleotides read TGTGCCAGCAGCACCAGACAATCCGGCTACACCTTC. Residues: CASSTRQSGYTF. The full variable domain, rest sourced from reference TRBV9 and TRBJ1-2, is DSGVTQTPKHLITATGQRVTLRCSPRSGDLSVYWYQQSLDQGLQFLIQYYNGEERAKGNILERFSAQQFPDLHSELNLSSLELGDSALYFCASSTRQSGYTFGSGTRLTVV.

About this clone itself: Other nucleotide sequences in the sample specify the same CDR3. The V and J genes are TRBV4-1 and TRBJ2-5; D is perhaps TRBD1 (5 bases). CDR1 is MGHRA and CDR2 is YSYEKL in the germline V gene. Trimming took 4 bases from V and 5 from J, leaving 5 bases between them. The CDR3 contains 11 residues. CDR3 DNA: TGCGCCAGCAGCCCAGGGGAGACCCAGTACTTC. Residues: CASSPGETQYF.

This clone was picked up a small number of times. The V and J genes are TRBV7-9 and TRBJ1-3; 10 positions agree with TRBD1. V lost 5 bases, J lost 2 bases, and 3 bases stayed unmatched. There are 15 residues in the CDR3. The germline CDR1 and CDR2 sequences are SEHNR and FQNEAQ (reference sequence). CDR3 in amino acids: CASSHGTGAGNTIYF. CDR3 sequence (DNA): TGTGCCAGCAGCCATGGGACAGGGGCTGGAAACACCATATATTTT.

On this clone itself: The sample carries other DNA sequences with the same CDR3. J is TRBJ2-7 and V is TRBV2, with 7 bases lining up with TRBD2. V dropped 6 bases and J dropped 7; count of bases not matched to a gene: 6. This CDR3 spans 12 amino acids. CDR1 and CDR2 from the germline V gene are SNHLY and FYNNEI. CDR3 sequence: CASRGGSYEQYV. The CDR3 DNA follows: TGTGCCAGCAGGGGCGGGAGCTATGAGCAGTACGTC.

V usage is TRBV5-1 and J usage is TRBJ2-5; weak D call: TRBD1 (6 bases). Germline CDR1 is SGHRS and CDR2 is YFSETQ. There are 17 residues in the CDR3. V was pared by 1 base and J by 0 bases, with 16 bases between. CDR3: CASSLYNLGTNQETQYF. Here the CDR3 DNA reads TGCGCCAGCAGCTTGTATAATTTGGGGACAAACCAAGAGACCCAGTACTTC.

V and J are TRBV11-3 and TRBJ1-1; no firm D call. The germline V and J ends were trimmed by 8 bases and 1 base, with 11 bases remaining between them. Germline assignment: CDR1 SGHNT and CDR2 YENEEA. CDR3 size: 13 residues. The chain's CDR3 is CASRRRPNTEAFF. DNA for the CDR3: TGTGCCAGCCGTCGGAGACCGAACACTGAAGCTTTCTTT.

This clone was counted once. The CDR3 loop is CASSPAGGAEPQHF. CDR3 in DNA: TGTGCCAGCAGCCCGGCGGGAGGGGCGGAGCCCCAGCATTTT. The chain joins TRBV9 to TRBJ1-5; TRBD1 is a possible D gene (5 bases). Trimming took 4 bases from V and 8 from J, leaving 16 bases between them. Germline V gene lookup returns CDR1 SGDLS and CDR2 YYNGEE. The CDR3 covers 14 residues.

The V gene is TRBV5-1, the J gene TRBJ2-3; possibly TRBD2 for D (5 bases). Germline assignment: CDR1 SGHRS and CDR2 YFSETQ. The CDR3 has 17 residues. The ends were cut back, 0 bases at V and 4 bases at J, with 18 bases in the middle. The CDR3 here is CASSLEGHGVQSDTQYF. The CDR3, as DNA: TGCGCCAGCAGCTTGGAGGGCCACGGGGTTCAATCAGATACGCAGTATTTT.

This clone was observed once. The rearrangement links TRBV2 to TRBJ2-3, with a weak D call TRBD2 (5 bases). Deletions cut 3 bases from V and 1 base from J, with 11 bases between. Germline assignment: CDR1 SNHLY and CDR2 FYNNEI. The CDR3 extends over 15 amino acids. The CDR3 coding sequence is TGTGCCAGCAGTGATAAGCGGCTGGGCACAGATACGCAGTATTTT. Protein sequence: CASSDKRLGTDTQYF.